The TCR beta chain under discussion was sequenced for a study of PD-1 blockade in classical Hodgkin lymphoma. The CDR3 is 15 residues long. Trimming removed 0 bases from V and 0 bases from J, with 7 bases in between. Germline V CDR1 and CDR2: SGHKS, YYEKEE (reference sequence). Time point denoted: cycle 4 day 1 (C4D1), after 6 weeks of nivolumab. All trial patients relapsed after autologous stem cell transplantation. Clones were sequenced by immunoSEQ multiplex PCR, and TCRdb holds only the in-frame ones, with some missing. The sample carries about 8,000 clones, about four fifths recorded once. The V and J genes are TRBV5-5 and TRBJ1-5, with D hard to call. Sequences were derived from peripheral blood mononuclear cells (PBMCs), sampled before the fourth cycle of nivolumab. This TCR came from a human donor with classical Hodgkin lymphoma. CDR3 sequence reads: CASSLGAISNQPQHF. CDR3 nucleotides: TGTGCCAGCAGCTTGGGAGCGATTAGCAATCAGCCCCAGCATTTT.